This is a list of T cell receptor beta chains from one sample in a study of blood T cell repertoires in COVID-19. Assay used: immunoSEQ multiplex PCR; TCRdb lists only in-frame clones, some missing. The sample has some 230,000 clones, approximately 85% seen once. The sample consisted of peripheral blood. The receptors stem from a man aged 35 to 55 with acute or convalescent COVID-19. Each CDR3 is given with its conserved first and last residue. Fields, in order: V gene, J gene, D gene, clone size, CDR3 DNA, CDR3 protein. A D gene is named only where the DNA matches it firmly. Size values are once, few and many counts, or a class for expanded clones, and some rows have none.

v_call: TRBV7-2; j_call: TRBJ1-2; d_call: TRBD1; clone_size: few; cdr3_nt: TGTGCCAGCAGCTCCCGACAGGGGGGCTACTATGGCTACACCTTC; cdr3_aa: CASSSRQGGYYGYTF
v_call: TRBV27; j_call: TRBJ1-1; d_call: -; clone_size: few; cdr3_nt: TGTGCCAGCCGCGACGATACAGTGAACACTGAAGCTTTCTTT; cdr3_aa: CASRDDTVNTEAFF
v_call: TRBV9; j_call: TRBJ1-3; d_call: -; clone_size: once; cdr3_nt: TGTGCCAGCAGCGTAGCCAGTATGGGAAACACCATATATTTT; cdr3_aa: CASSVASMGNTIYF
v_call: TRBV6-5; j_call: TRBJ2-1; d_call: TRBD2; clone_size: -; cdr3_nt: TGTGCCAGCGGCTTTAGCGGGAGCTCCTACAATGAGCAGTTCTTC; cdr3_aa: CASGFSGSSYNEQFF
v_call: TRBV2; j_call: TRBJ1-6; d_call: TRBD1; clone_size: once; cdr3_nt: TGTGCCAGCAGCGGACAGGGTGGTTCACCCCTCCACTTT; cdr3_aa: CASSGQGGSPLHF
v_call: TRBV5-6; j_call: TRBJ1-2; d_call: -; clone_size: -; cdr3_nt: TGTGCCAGCAGCTTGGAACAGGGTATCGGCTATGGCTACACCTTC; cdr3_aa: CASSLEQGIGYGYTF
v_call: TRBV24-1; j_call: TRBJ1-2; d_call: -; clone_size: -; cdr3_nt: TGTGCCACCAGTGATCTCAGGGGATTTGGCTACACCTTC; cdr3_aa: CATSDLRGFGYTF
v_call: TRBV21-1; j_call: TRBJ1-1; d_call: -; clone_size: -; cdr3_nt: TGTGCCAGCAGCAAAGGGGACAGTGAGGGAGCTTTCTTT; cdr3_aa: CASSKGDSEGAFF
v_call: TRBV10-3; j_call: TRBJ1-1; d_call: TRBD1; clone_size: -; cdr3_nt: TGTGCCACTAAACAGGGGGCGGTGAACACTGAAGCTTTCTTT; cdr3_aa: CATKQGAVNTEAFF
v_call: TRBV5-1; j_call: TRBJ1-2; d_call: -; clone_size: -; cdr3_nt: TGCGCCAGCAGCTTGACTTTTTTAAGCTATGGCTACACCTTC; cdr3_aa: CASSLTFLSYGYTF
v_call: TRBV27; j_call: TRBJ1-4; d_call: -; clone_size: -; cdr3_nt: TGTGCCAGCTCCCCCGGGGGACCAACTAATGAAAAACTGTTTTTT; cdr3_aa: CASSPGGPTNEKLFF
v_call: TRBV30; j_call: TRBJ1-4; d_call: -; clone_size: -; cdr3_nt: TGTGCCTGGAGTGGGAGAGGAGGAGGAGGAAAACTGTTTTTT; cdr3_aa: CAWSGRGGGGKLFF
v_call: TRBV5-1; j_call: TRBJ2-5; d_call: -; clone_size: -; cdr3_nt: TGCGCCAGCAGCTTGGGCGGATCGTTTCAAGAGACCCAGTACTTC; cdr3_aa: CASSLGGSFQETQYF
v_call: TRBV5-1; j_call: TRBJ1-3; d_call: -; clone_size: -; cdr3_nt: TGCGCCAGCAGCACGGACACGACCAGCTCTGGAAACACCATATATTTT; cdr3_aa: CASSTDTTSSGNTIYF
v_call: TRBV19; j_call: TRBJ1-1; d_call: TRBD1; clone_size: -; cdr3_nt: TGTGCCAGTAGTATCGGACAGGGTGGCTGGTACACTGAAGCTTTCTTT; cdr3_aa: CASSIGQGGWYTEAFF
v_call: TRBV7-9; j_call: TRBJ1-1; d_call: -; clone_size: -; cdr3_nt: TGTGCCAGCAGCTTAGTATGGGGGGTTGAAGCTTTCTTT; cdr3_aa: CASSLVWGVEAFF
v_call: TRBV10-3; j_call: TRBJ1-5; d_call: -; clone_size: -; cdr3_nt: TGTGCCATCAGCCCCTCTGGCCGTAATGACAATCAGCCCCAGCATTTT; cdr3_aa: CAISPSGRNDNQPQHF
v_call: TRBV5-1; j_call: TRBJ1-1; d_call: -; clone_size: -; cdr3_nt: TGCGCCAGCAAACCTGACAAGGTTTTGACTGAAGCTTTCTTT; cdr3_aa: CASKPDKVLTEAFF
v_call: TRBV10-3; j_call: TRBJ2-2; d_call: -; clone_size: -; cdr3_nt: TGTGCCATCAGCCCCGGGACACAAAGCACCGGGGAGCTGTTTTTT; cdr3_aa: CAISPGTQSTGELFF
v_call: TRBV27; j_call: TRBJ2-3; d_call: -; clone_size: -; cdr3_nt: TGTGCCAGCAGCCTGGGCAACACAGATACGCAGTATTTT; cdr3_aa: CASSLGNTDTQYF
v_call: TRBV19; j_call: TRBJ1-2; d_call: -; clone_size: -; cdr3_nt: TGTGCCAGTAGTATGCGGGGGAATCATGGCTACACCTTC; cdr3_aa: CASSMRGNHGYTF
v_call: TRBV7-2; j_call: TRBJ2-7; d_call: TRBD2; clone_size: -; cdr3_nt: TGTGCCAGCAGCTCAGAACTAGCGGGGGGGACCTACGAGCAGTACTTC; cdr3_aa: CASSSELAGGTYEQYF
v_call: TRBV7-8; j_call: TRBJ2-7; d_call: TRBD1; clone_size: -; cdr3_nt: TGTGCCAGCAGCTTGGACGGACAGGGCCGTTACGAGCAGTACTTC; cdr3_aa: CASSLDGQGRYEQYF
v_call: TRBV6-5; j_call: TRBJ1-1; d_call: -; clone_size: -; cdr3_nt: TGTGCCAGCACGCGGGGAACAGCTTTCTTT; cdr3_aa: CASTRGTAFF
v_call: TRBV6-5; j_call: TRBJ2-1; d_call: -; clone_size: -; cdr3_nt: TGTGCCAGCAGTCAGGGGAATGAGCAGTTCTTC; cdr3_aa: CASSQGNEQFF
v_call: TRBV27; j_call: TRBJ2-6; d_call: -; clone_size: -; cdr3_nt: TGTGCCAGCAGTTCCAGACTAGATCGTGTGGGGGCCAACGTCCTGACTTTC; cdr3_aa: CASSSRLDRVGANVLTF
v_call: TRBV27; j_call: TRBJ1-5; d_call: -; clone_size: -; cdr3_nt: TGTGCCAGCAGTTTGTCGGAGTCACAGCCCCAGCATTTT; cdr3_aa: CASSLSESQPQHF
v_call: TRBV6-5; j_call: TRBJ1-5; d_call: -; clone_size: -; cdr3_nt: TGTGCCAGCAGAGGCCCGGGGAGTCAGCCCCAGCATTTT; cdr3_aa: CASRGPGSQPQHF
v_call: TRBV6-5; j_call: TRBJ1-2; d_call: -; clone_size: -; cdr3_nt: TGTGCCAGCAGTTCTCAAGGGGGAAAGGGCTATGGCTACACCTTC; cdr3_aa: CASSSQGGKGYGYTF
v_call: TRBV18; j_call: TRBJ1-6; d_call: TRBD1; clone_size: -; cdr3_nt: TGTGCCAGCTCACCAACAGGGGTTAATTCACCCCTCCACTTT; cdr3_aa: CASSPTGVNSPLHF
v_call: TRBV28; j_call: TRBJ1-2; d_call: TRBD1; clone_size: -; cdr3_nt: TGTGCCAGCAGTCCAAAGACAGGGGGTGGCTACACCTTC; cdr3_aa: CASSPKTGGGYTF
v_call: TRBV5-5; j_call: TRBJ2-7; d_call: TRBD1; clone_size: -; cdr3_nt: TGTGCCAGCAGCTCGTACAGGGGATCCTACGAGCAGTACTTC; cdr3_aa: CASSSYRGSYEQYF
v_call: TRBV30; j_call: TRBJ1-4; d_call: -; clone_size: -; cdr3_nt: TGTGCCTGGAGTGTAGAAGGGCGGAAGGGGGAAAAACTGTTTTTT; cdr3_aa: CAWSVEGRKGEKLFF
v_call: TRBV24-1; j_call: TRBJ2-1; d_call: TRBD2; clone_size: -; cdr3_nt: TGTGCCACCAGTGGGGGACTAGGGCTCTACAATGAGCAGTTCTTC; cdr3_aa: CATSGGLGLYNEQFF
v_call: TRBV29-1; j_call: TRBJ2-3; d_call: -; clone_size: -; cdr3_nt: TGCAGCGTTCGCCCCGACTCGACAGATACGCAGTATTTT; cdr3_aa: CSVRPDSTDTQYF
v_call: TRBV2; j_call: TRBJ1-5; d_call: -; clone_size: -; cdr3_nt: TGTGCCAGCAGTGAACGGCAGGACATTGATCCCCAGCATTTT; cdr3_aa: CASSERQDIDPQHF
v_call: TRBV19; j_call: TRBJ1-4; d_call: TRBD1; clone_size: -; cdr3_nt: TGTGCCAGTAGTGTACAGGGGAGAAGGGGAAGCGAAAAACTGTTTTTT; cdr3_aa: CASSVQGRRGSEKLFF
v_call: TRBV11-1; j_call: TRBJ1-1; d_call: -; clone_size: few; cdr3_nt: TGTGCCAGCAGCTCCGGGATGAGGGCTTTCTTT; cdr3_aa: CASSSGMRAFF
v_call: TRBV2; j_call: TRBJ1-2; d_call: -; clone_size: -; cdr3_nt: TGTGCCAGGTCGTCAGTTGACACGTGGAGGGGCTACACCTTC; cdr3_aa: CARSSVDTWRGYTF
v_call: TRBV5-4; j_call: TRBJ1-1; d_call: TRBD1; clone_size: -; cdr3_nt: TGTGCCAGCAGATCCGGGACAGGGGCTAATTTGAACACTGAAGCTTTCTTT; cdr3_aa: CASRSGTGANLNTEAFF
v_call: TRBV10-3; j_call: TRBJ1-3; d_call: -; clone_size: -; cdr3_nt: TGTGCCATCAGCATAGCAGGGACTACTGGAAACACCATATATTTT; cdr3_aa: CAISIAGTTGNTIYF
v_call: TRBV5-1; j_call: TRBJ2-5; d_call: TRBD2; clone_size: -; cdr3_nt: TGCGCCAGCAGCTTGGTCGTCATCTCGACGGGGGGGCCAGAGACCCAGTACTTC; cdr3_aa: CASSLVVISTGGPETQYF
v_call: TRBV6-2/TRBV6-3; j_call: TRBJ1-2; d_call: -; clone_size: -; cdr3_nt: TGTGCCAGCAGTTACTCGGGGAGTCTTGGCTACACCTTC; cdr3_aa: CASSYSGSLGYTF
v_call: TRBV5-5; j_call: TRBJ2-1; d_call: -; clone_size: -; cdr3_nt: TGTGCCAGCAGCTCGGACAATGAGCAGTTCTTC; cdr3_aa: CASSSDNEQFF
v_call: TRBV20-1; j_call: TRBJ1-1; d_call: -; clone_size: -; cdr3_nt: TGCAGTGCTAGTCGTGTCTCTGGGGCTAGAGTGAACACTGAAGCTTTCTTT; cdr3_aa: CSASRVSGARVNTEAFF